The 22 T cell receptor beta chains given below trace back to one sample, sequenced in a study of cytomegalovirus exposure and HLA in healthy donors (dated 2017 in TCRdb). Libraries were built with the immunoSEQ multiplex PCR assay. A mixture of 60 forward primers for TCR Vbeta segments and 13 reverse primers for TCR Jbeta segments was used in the multiplex PCR. Sourced from immuneACCESS, this table was stored by TCRdb with only in-frame sequences that have V and J called. A share of the clones is absent; for the studies checked, an unresolved V gene accounts for under half, and the remainder has no known explanation. The sample contains over 95,000 clones, approximately 80% of them found a single time. 12% of the sample comes from the top ten. The sequenced material came from PBMCs. The receptors come from a woman aged 40 to 50 in good health and CMV-seropositive.

This clone has a single count. The gene calls are TRBV10-3 and TRBJ1-5, with D possibly being TRBD1 (5 bases). Per germline, CDR1 ENHRY and CDR2 SYGVKD. The CDR3 runs 16 residues. V lost 8 bases and J 5 bases, leaving 22 bases between the germline ends. In DNA form, the CDR3 reads TGTGCCATCTCCCACTCCGGGCCAGGGAGGGATCAGCCCCAGCATTTT. This sequence encodes CAISHSGPGRDQPQHF.

This chain connects TRBV7-9 to TRBJ1-2; D is uncertain. The CDR3 consists of 14 residues. Trimming stripped 5 bases from V and 3 bases from J, with 13 bases between. Germline V gives CDR1 SEHNR, CDR2 FQNEAQ (reference sequence). DNA for the CDR3: TGTGCCAGCAGCCCCCCCCGTAGTCACTATGGCTACACCTTC. Translating gives CASSPPRSHYGYTF.

This chain uses TRBV2 with TRBJ2-6; no firm D call. This CDR3 is built from 12 residues. V lost 8 bases and J 6 bases, leaving 8 bases between the germline ends. CDR1 and CDR2 (germline): SNHLY, FYNNEI. The chain's CDR3 is CASSTLANVLTF. The CDR3, as DNA: TGTGCCAGCTCCACTTTGGCCAACGTCCTGACTTTC.

The J gene is TRBJ1-2, the V gene TRBV18, with D hard to call. Trimming took off 8 bases at V and 2 bases at J, with 15 bases between the two ends. CDR1 and CDR2 from the germline V gene are KGHSH and LQKENI. This CDR3 has 14 residues. CDR3 sequence reads: CASGEGILNYGYTF. The CDR3 DNA reads TGTGCCAGCGGAGAGGGAATTCTCAACTATGGCTACACCTTC.

This clone was counted only a few times. The CDR3 region has the DNA TGCGCCAGCAGCTTGTATGCCACTAACACTGAAGCTTTCTTT. This gives the protein CASSLYATNTEAFF. The rearrangement joins TRBV5-1 to TRBJ1-1; D not resolved. CDR3 length: 14 amino acids. V lost 1 base and J lost 2, with 9 bases in between. Germline V gives CDR1 SGHRS, CDR2 YFSETQ. Supplemented by reference TRBV5-1 and TRBJ1-1, the full variable domain reads KAGVTQTPRYLIKTRGQQVTLSCSPISGHRSVSWYQQTPGQGLQFLFEYFSETQRNKGNFPGRFSGRQFSNSRSEMNVSTLELGDSALYLCASSLYATNTEAFFGQGTRLTVV.

The J gene is TRBJ1-1, the V gene TRBV18, with TRBD1 as a possible D gene (6 bases). The V end was cut by 4 bases, the J end by 6 bases, with 12 bases between. CDR1 is KGHSH and CDR2 is LQKENI in the germline V gene. This CDR3 comprises 13 residues. The CDR3 nucleotides read TGTGCCAGCTCACAGGACAGTGACTCTGAAGCTTTCTTT. It specifies CASSQDSDSEAFF.

The V gene is TRBV7-3, the J gene TRBJ2-2, with 7 bases that match TRBD2. CDR1 SGHTA and CDR2 FQGTGA come from the germline V gene. V lost 6 bases and J lost 2; bases outside the gene matches: 6. The CDR3 has 15 amino acids. The CDR3 region has the DNA TGTGCCAGCAGTAAGGGAGGGATTAACACCGGGGAGCTGTTTTTT. Its protein is CASSKGGINTGELFF.

This clone was seen once. This chain uses TRBV11-2 with TRBJ1-6; possibly TRBD1 for D (6 bases). This CDR3 is 15 amino acids long. V dropped 6 bases and J dropped 3 bases, with 12 bases sitting between them. From germline, CDR1 is SGHAT and CDR2 FQNNGV. This CDR3 is CASSWGGGYNSPLHF. The CDR3 DNA sequence: TGTGCCAGCAGTTGGGGAGGGGGCTATAATTCACCCCTCCACTTT.

There are a few counts of this clone. This chain uses TRBV7-2 with TRBJ1-1; D remains unclear. V dropped 0 bases and J dropped 7 bases, with 9 bases sitting between them. The CDR3 sequence is 13 residues long. Per germline, CDR1 SGHTA and CDR2 FQGNSA. CDR3 coding DNA: TGTGCCAGCAGCTTAGCAGCGGCAGATGAAGCTTTCTTT. Protein product: CASSLAAADEAFF.

The genes are TRBV7-2 and TRBJ2-7, with D unresolved. This CDR3 has 14 residues. Germline CDR1 and CDR2: SGHTA and FQGNSA. Trimming cost V 2 bases and J 1 base, with 9 bases left between them. The CDR3 sequence is CASSLWVGSYEQYF. CDR3 DNA: TGTGCCAGCAGCTTATGGGTCGGGTCCTACGAGCAGTACTTC.

The V gene is TRBV29-1, the J gene TRBJ1-4, with 8 nucleotides matching TRBD1. J lost 5 bases, V lost 6 bases, and 11 bases had no gene match. The CDR3 has 15 residues. CDR1 SQVTM and CDR2 ANQGSEA come from the germline V gene. CDR3 loop: CSVGAGTGRNEKLFF. The DNA for the CDR3 is TGCAGCGTCGGTGCCGGGACAGGACGGAATGAAAAACTGTTTTTT.

The rearrangement uses TRBV5-4 and TRBJ2-7; 13 nucleotides match TRBD2. V trimming: 3 bases; J trimming: 2 bases; junction bases outside the gene matches: 5. Per the germline V gene, CDR1 is SGHNT and CDR2 is YYREEE (reference sequence). The CDR3 is made up of 16 amino acids. CDR3 sequence: CASSSGTSGAPYEQYF. CDR3 nucleotide sequence: TGTGCCAGCAGCTCTGGGACTAGCGGGGCGCCCTACGAGCAGTACTTC.

The genes are TRBV6-6 and TRBJ2-7; 9 positions match TRBD1. There are 14 residues in the CDR3. V gave up 5 bases and J gave up 3 bases; unmatched junction bases: 5. Germline loops: CDR1 MNHNY, CDR2 SVGAGI (reference sequence). Written as DNA, the CDR3 is TGTGCCAGCAGTCCGACAGGGGGAAACTACGAGCAGTACTTC. The encoded protein is CASSPTGGNYEQYF.

The chain links TRBV5-1 to TRBJ2-7; 8 nucleotides align to TRBD1. Germline values: CDR1 SGHRS, CDR2 YFSETQ. V was pared by 4 bases and J by 2 bases, with 8 bases of the junction left unmatched. CDR3 length: 15 amino acids. In DNA, the CDR3 is TGCGCCAGCAGCGTGGGACAGGCACTCCCCTACGAGCAGTACTTC. Amino acids: CASSVGQALPYEQYF.

The gene calls are TRBV15 and TRBJ2-1; TRBD2 matches 10 bases. Losses at the gene ends were 1 base for V and 3 bases for J; bases not matched to a gene: 3. Germline CDR1 reads LNHNV; CDR2 reads YYDKDF (reference sequence). The CDR3 length is 16 residues. The CDR3 DNA follows: TGTGCCACCAGCAGAGCAGCGGGGGGGCTCTACAATGAGCAGTTCTTC. Amino acid sequence: CATSRAAGGLYNEQFF.

The chain carries TRBV5-6 and TRBJ1-2; D not certain. Trimming shortened V by 1 base and J by 5 bases, and 9 bases separated the two germline ends. The CDR3 runs 13 residues. Germline values: CDR1 SGHDT, CDR2 YYEEEE. The CDR3 nucleotides are TGTGCCAGCAGCTTGTTGGCAGAATATGGCTACACCTTC. It translates to CASSLLAEYGYTF. Full variable domain (outside the CDR3, taken from reference TRBV5-6 and TRBJ1-2): DAGVTQSPTHLIKTRGQQVTLRCSPKSGHDTVSWYQQALGQGPQFIFQYYEEEERQRGNFPDRFSGHQFPNYSSELNVNALLLGDSALYLCASSLLAEYGYTFGSGTRLTVV.

The rearrangement links TRBV2 to TRBJ1-5; a weak D match, TRBD1 (5 bases). V was clipped by 4 bases and J by 4 bases, with 8 bases between them. Germline-derived CDR1 and CDR2 are SNHLY and FYNNEI. The CDR3 covers 13 residues. The CDR3 DNA reads TGTGCCAGCAGTGGACAGAGTAATCAGCCCCAGCATTTT. Its protein product is CASSGQSNQPQHF.

The genes are TRBV2 and TRBJ2-1; TRBD2 is a possible D gene (6 bases). The V gene's germline CDR1 is SNHLY and CDR2 FYNNEI. V was cut by 4 bases and J by 4 bases, with 14 bases left in between. This CDR3 comprises 15 residues. The CDR3 nucleotides read TGTGCCAGCAGTGTTTGGGGGGAAACTTACAATGAGCAGTTCTTC. It codes for CASSVWGETYNEQFF.

CDR3 sequence (DNA): TGTGCCAGCAGCTTTACCGGTTCACCCCTCCACTTT. Amino acids: CASSFTGSPLHF. The chain employs TRBV7-8 and TRBJ1-6; unclear D gene. The CDR3 length is 12 residues. V shed 3 bases and J shed 9 bases, with 6 bases lying between them. CDR1 is SGHVS and CDR2 is FQNEAQ in the germline V gene.

Ten or more counts support this clone. CDR3 nucleotides: TGTGCCAGCAGCTTAGGACCCTCCTTAGGGGCCTATGGCTACACCTTC. Translated: CASSLGPSLGAYGYTF. The V call is TRBV5-8, the J call TRBJ1-2; possibly TRBD1 for D (5 bases). This CDR3 contains 16 residues. Germline CDR1 and CDR2: SGHTS and YDEGEE. With 2 bases removed from V and 4 bases from J, the gap between germline ends came to 18 bases.

By frequency in the sample, this clone is medium-sized. The chain couples TRBV7-8 to TRBJ2-7, with unresolved D. The V and J ends lost 5 bases and 2 bases respectively, with 10 bases between them. Germline CDR1 is SGHVS and CDR2 is FQNEAQ. The CDR3 length is 13 residues. The CDR3 nucleotides are TGTGCCAGCAGCAGCGAAGGAACCTACGAGCAGTACTTC. Residues: CASSSEGTYEQYF.

The V call is TRBV5-1, the J call TRBJ2-3; tentatively, D is TRBD2 (6 bases). Germline values: CDR1 SGHRS, CDR2 YFSETQ. Trimming cost V 0 bases and J 1 base, with 9 bases left between them. The CDR3 is 15 amino acids. This CDR3 is CASSLAPSGTDTQYF. CDR3 DNA: TGCGCCAGCAGCTTGGCGCCTAGCGGCACAGATACGCAGTATTTT.